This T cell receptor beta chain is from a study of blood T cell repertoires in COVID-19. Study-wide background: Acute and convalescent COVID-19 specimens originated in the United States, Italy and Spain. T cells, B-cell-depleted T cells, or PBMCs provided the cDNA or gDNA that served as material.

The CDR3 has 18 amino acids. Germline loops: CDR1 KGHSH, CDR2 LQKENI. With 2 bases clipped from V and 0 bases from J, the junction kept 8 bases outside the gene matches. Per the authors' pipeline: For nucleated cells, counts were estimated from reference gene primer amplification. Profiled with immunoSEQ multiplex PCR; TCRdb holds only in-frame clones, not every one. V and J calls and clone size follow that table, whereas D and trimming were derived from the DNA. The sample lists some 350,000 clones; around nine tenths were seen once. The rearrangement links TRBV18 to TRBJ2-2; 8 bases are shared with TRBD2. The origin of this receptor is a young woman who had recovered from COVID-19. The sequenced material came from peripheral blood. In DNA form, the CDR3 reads TGTGCCAGCTCACCATTGACGGGCGGGAGGACGAACACCGGGGAGCTGTTTTTT. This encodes CASSPLTGGRTNTGELFF.